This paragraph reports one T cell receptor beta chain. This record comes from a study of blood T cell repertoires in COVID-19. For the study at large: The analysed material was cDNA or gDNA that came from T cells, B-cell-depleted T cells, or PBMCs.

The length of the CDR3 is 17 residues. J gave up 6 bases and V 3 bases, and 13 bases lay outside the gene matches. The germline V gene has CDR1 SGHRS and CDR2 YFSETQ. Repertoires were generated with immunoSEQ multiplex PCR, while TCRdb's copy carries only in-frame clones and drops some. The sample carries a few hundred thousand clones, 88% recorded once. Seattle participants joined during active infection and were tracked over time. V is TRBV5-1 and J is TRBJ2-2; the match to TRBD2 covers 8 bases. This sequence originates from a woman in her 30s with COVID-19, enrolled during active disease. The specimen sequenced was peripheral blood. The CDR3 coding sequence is TGCGCCAGCAGCTCAGGTTTGTCGGGAGGGCCCGCCGGGGAGCTGTTTTTT. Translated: CASSSGLSGGPAGELFF.